The present T cell receptor (beta chain) was sequenced within a study of OX40 agonist ivuxolimab in advanced cancers. Whole-study context: Clinicians treated patients with ivuxolimab, an agonistic anti-OX40 (CD134) antibody. Broader study findings: Low normalized clonal expansion also occurred in some nonresponding patients.

The CDR3 is 13 amino acids. Trimming cost V 4 bases and J 4 bases, with 7 bases left between them. Germline V gene sequence: CDR1 SNHLY, CDR2 FYNNEI. The sample holds a few counts of this clone. Its antigen is as yet unknown. The table came from immunoSEQ multiplex PCR; TCRdb's copy has only in-frame clones and leaves some out. Seen here are some 57,000 clones, under 90% observed once, and the top ten hold approximately 0.57%. The input for sequencing was CD4+ or CD8+ T cells sorted from blood, taken in a trial of the OX40 agonist ivuxolimab. This clonotype was sampled from an adult with an advanced solid tumor such as melanoma, head and neck, liver or kidney cancer. V and J are TRBV2 and TRBJ1-4, with D uncertain. The chain's CDR3 is CASSVGLNEKLFF. The CDR3 DNA reads TGTGCCAGCAGTGTAGGGCTTAATGAAAAACTGTTTTTT. Full variable domain (outside the CDR3, taken from reference TRBV2 and TRBJ1-4): EPEVTQTPSHQVTQMGQEVILRCVPISNHLYFYWYRQILGQKVEFLVSFYNNEISEKSEIFDDQFSVERPDGSNFTLKIRSTKLEDSAMYFCASSVGLNEKLFFGSGTQLSVL.